The rows below give T cell receptor beta chains drawn from one sample of a study of human T cells and chemical hapten exposure. TCRdb recomputed calls from the RACE reads with MiXCR, one row per CDR3 protein. The table lists 70,000 or so distinct CDR3 sequences, roughly 10% of them singletons. This material consisted of whole blood, taken in connection with sensitization to the hapten diphenylcyclopropenone (DPC). These receptors originate from a woman in her forties or fifties with alopecia areata. Some clones in this sample may be carry-over from other donors' samples. Each CDR3 is given with its conserved first and last residue. D genes are given only for firm matches. Clone size is not always given. Where it is, it says once, few, many or a class for expanded clones.

V	D	size	J	DNA	CDR3
TRBV18	TRBD1	-	TRBJ2-3	TGTGCCAGCTCACAACAGGGGGCAGATACGCAGTATTTT	CASSQQGADTQYF
TRBV29-1	-	few	TRBJ2-1	TGCAGCGTCCCCCGAAGATACAATGAGCAGTTCTTC	CSVPRRYNEQFF
TRBV6-5	-	many	TRBJ1-1	TGTGCCAGCAGTTTCCACCCAATTCGGGGGAACACTGAAGCTTTCTTT	CASSFHPIRGNTEAFF
TRBV5-6	TRBD1	-	TRBJ2-7	TGTGCCAGCAGCGCGGGGACAGGGGGACGGGAGCAGTACTTC	CASSAGTGGREQYF
TRBV2	TRBD1	few	TRBJ2-3	TGTGCCAGCAGTGAGCGTAGGGGGCACACAGATACGCAGTATTTT	CASSERRGHTDTQYF
TRBV7-9	-	few	TRBJ1-1	TGTGCCAGCAAAAGGACTAGGCTCTCAGGAGGTGGAACTGAAGCTTTCTTT	CASKRTRLSGGGTEAFF
TRBV9	-	many	TRBJ1-1	TGTGCCAGCAGCGTTACAGGGCATGACACTGAAGCTTTCTTT	CASSVTGHDTEAFF
TRBV29-1	TRBD2	few	TRBJ2-1	TGCAGCGTTGAATGGGGACTAGCGGGAGCAGAGCAGTTCTTC	CSVEWGLAGAEQFF
TRBV20-1	TRBD1	many	TRBJ1-4	TGCAGTGCTAGAGGGGGACAGGGCGCAACTAATGAAAAACTGTTTTTT	CSARGGQGATNEKLFF
TRBV12-3/TRBV12-4	-	many	TRBJ2-7	TGTGCCAGCAGTCCCTTTCCCTCCGGGACGGTGAACTACGAGCAGTACTTC	CASSPFPSGTVNYEQYF
TRBV7-9	TRBD1	many	TRBJ2-2	TGTGCCAGCAGCGCCGGGACAGGGGGCGAGGGCACCGGGGAGCTGTTTTTT	CASSAGTGGEGTGELFF
TRBV5-1	-	-	TRBJ2-5	TGCGCCAGCAGCACCGACTCCCGAGCGAGAGCGGAGACCCAGTACTTC	CASSTDSRARAETQYF
TRBV28	-	many	TRBJ2-5	TGTGCCAGCAGTCCCACAGGAGAGACCCAGTACTTC	CASSPTGETQYF
TRBV6-2/TRBV6-3	-	-	TRBJ1-1	TGTGCCAGCGGCAAGTGGGGGAACACTGAAGCTTTCTTT	CASGKWGNTEAFF
TRBV12-3/TRBV12-4	-	-	TRBJ1-1	TGTGCCAGCAATCTACAGGGTTCGGGCACTGAAGCTTTCTTT	CASNLQGSGTEAFF
TRBV27	TRBD1	few	TRBJ2-7	TGTGCCAGCAGTCATGGGGACAGCTACGAGCAGTACTTC	CASSHGDSYEQYF
TRBV9	-	few	TRBJ2-5	TGTGCCAGCAGCCGTTCGGGCGCCTCCTTTCAAGAGACCCAGTACTTC	CASSRSGASFQETQYF
TRBV3-1	TRBD2	few	TRBJ2-1	TGTGCCAGCAGCCGCCTAGCGGGAGTACGAACGGGCAATGAGCAGTTCTTC	CASSRLAGVRTGNEQFF
TRBV4-3	-	few	TRBJ2-7	TGCGCCAGCAGCCAGGCAACAGAAGCTTTAACTTACGAGCAGTACTTC	CASSQATEALTYEQYF
TRBV7-9	-	few	TRBJ2-2	TGTGCCAGCAGCTTATGGGTGGTGGATCCAAACACCGGGGAGCTGTTTTTT	CASSLWVVDPNTGELFF
TRBV6-5	-	few	TRBJ2-6	TGTGCCAGTAAACCCGGACCCTCTGGGGCCAACGTCCTGACTTTC	CASKPGPSGANVLTF
TRBV12-3/TRBV12-4	-	many	TRBJ1-1	TGTGCCAGCAGTTTACAGACGAACACTGAAGCTTTCTTT	CASSLQTNTEAFF
TRBV28	TRBD2	many	TRBJ2-7	TGTGCCAGCTCGACTAGCGGGATATCCTACGAGCAGTACTTC	CASSTSGISYEQYF
TRBV10-3	TRBD1	few	TRBJ1-6	TGTGCCATCAGTGAGAGGCCGGGACAGGGGACTTCACCCCTCCACTTT	CAISERPGQGTSPLHF
TRBV6-5	-	-	TRBJ1-2	TGTGCCAGCAGAGGCGGACACGTCTATGGCTACACCTTC	CASRGGHVYGYTF
TRBV14	-	many	TRBJ1-3	TGTGCCAGCAGCCAAGATTGGGGGGCTATCCAACGAAACACCATATATTTT	CASSQDWGAIQRNTIYF
TRBV20-1	-	many	TRBJ2-1	TGCAGTGCTAGAGACGGGGAGAGGAACTACAATGAGCAGTTCTTC	CSARDGERNYNEQFF
TRBV12-5	-	-	TRBJ2-1	TGTGCTAGTGGTTCCCCGGGAAATGAGCAGTTCTTC	CASGSPGNEQFF
TRBV20-1	TRBD2	many	TRBJ2-7	TGCAGTGCTAGCGCGAGGTGGGACGCAGCGGGAGAGCAGTACTTC	CSASARWDAAGEQYF
TRBV7-9	-	-	TRBJ2-5	TGTGCCAGCAGCTTAGATGTGGAAGAGACCCAGTACTTC	CASSLDVEETQYF